This record looks at one TCR beta chain sequence and its context. What it binds is not known. This sample is drawn from a study of Tregs in tolerant kidney transplant recipients. About the research overall: Related graft donors supplied nonmyeloablative bone marrow transplants, and mixed chimerism was transient.

Study conclusions and caveats: No direct test of biological reproducibility was done here.

Generated by immunoSEQ multiplex PCR, the TCRdb table keeps only in-frame clones and is missing some. The sample has 75,000 to 80,000 clones; 85% to 95% are singletons. The germline CDR1 and CDR2 sequences are SNHLY and FYNNEI. Losses at the gene ends were 9 bases for V and 3 bases for J; bases not matched to a gene: 8. The CDR3 totals 14 residues. This sequence originates from a human donor who received a combined kidney and bone marrow transplant. J is TRBJ2-3 and V is TRBV2; 8 bases are shared with TRBD2. The material sequenced was Tregs from blood, taken before the transplant. The CDR3 DNA reads as TGTGCCAGGCGTAGCGGGATTAATACAGATACGCAGTATTTT. Translated: CARRSGINTDTQYF.